The source of this TCR beta chain is a study of blood T cell repertoires in COVID-19. For the study at large: Acute and convalescent COVID-19 specimens originated in the United States, Italy and Spain. PBMCs, B-cell-depleted T cells, or T cells provided the cDNA or gDNA that made up the material.

CDR1 is LGHDT, CDR2 YNNKEL, per germline (reference sequence). CDR3 length: 15 residues. The V and J ends lost 2 bases and 5 bases respectively, with 13 bases between them. Authors' processing steps: Using reference gene primer amplification, nucleated cell counts were estimated. TCRdb's table, derived via immunoSEQ multiplex PCR, lists solely in-frame clones and lacks some. That table supplies the V and J calls and clone size; D and trimming were determined from the DNA. The sample yields about 49,000 clones, around four fifths seen once. The chain links TRBV3-1 (or the pseudogene TRBV3-2) to TRBJ2-1, with a tentative D call TRBD2 (7 bases). The sequenced material came from peripheral blood. This TCR was recovered from a woman aged 55-70 years with acute or convalescent COVID-19. CDR3 in amino acids: CASSQWGAGDNEQFF. In DNA, the CDR3 is TGTGCCAGCAGCCAATGGGGGGCGGGGGACAATGAGCAGTTCTTC.